One sample yielded the 23 T cell receptor beta chains listed below, sequenced in a study of blood T cell repertoires in COVID-19. The protocol was immunoSEQ multiplex PCR, while the TCRdb copy is restricted to in-frame clones and leaves out a portion. In the table there are 350,000 to 400,000 clones, 89% of which are singletons. Sequencing was done on a sample of peripheral blood. The receptors shown here come from a woman in her thirties with COVID-19, enrolled during active disease.

This chain joins TRBV24-1 and TRBJ2-5; TRBD2 might be the D (7 bases). Germline loops: CDR1 KGHDR, CDR2 SFDVKD. The CDR3 length is 17 residues. Trimming removed 3 bases at V and 2 bases at J, with 18 bases between. This CDR3 reads CATSDPGGGQSQETQYF. The CDR3, as DNA: TGTGCCACCAGTGATCCGGGAGGAGGACAGAGTCAAGAGACCCAGTACTTC.

The chain combines TRBV28 with TRBJ2-5, with 9 bases matching TRBD2. CDR1 and CDR2 from the germline V gene are MDHEN and SYDVKM. The CDR3 totals 18 residues. V dropped 4 bases and J dropped 7; count of bases not matched to a gene: 19. The CDR3 DNA reads as TGTGCCAGCAGTTCGGGCGGTATCCAAGCGGGGGGTCGTGGGACCCAGTACTTC. Its protein is CASSSGGIQAGGRGTQYF.

The chain uses TRBV15 and TRBJ1-4; a possible D gene is TRBD1 (5 bases). There are 15 residues in the CDR3. V was pared by 3 bases and J by 4 bases, with 12 bases between. CDR1 and CDR2 (germline): LNHNV, YYDKDF (reference sequence). The CDR3 here is CATSRLGPDNEKLFF. CDR3 sequence (DNA): TGTGCCACCAGCAGGTTGGGGCCGGATAATGAAAAACTGTTTTTT.

This clone was recorded once. V gene TRBV7-2 combines with J gene TRBJ2-7, with D possibly TRBD2 on 6 matching bases. This CDR3 is built from 13 residues. CDR1 SGHTA and CDR2 FQGNSA come from the germline V gene. Trimming pared 5 bases from V and 7 bases from J, leaving 15 bases between. The CDR3 here is CASSPGRGREQYF. The CDR3 DNA reads as TGTGCCAGCAGCCCCGGTCGGGGGAGGGAGCAGTACTTC.

The chain combines TRBV6-6 with TRBJ1-3, with 10 bases that match TRBD1. Looked up from germline, CDR1 is MNHNY and CDR2 is SVGAGI (reference sequence). The ends lost 4 bases at V and 8 bases at J; junction bases unmatched: 5. The CDR3 contains 14 residues. The CDR3 DNA reads TGTGCCAGCAGTTCGGGGACAGGGGTGCACACCATATATTTT. Protein sequence: CASSSGTGVHTIYF.

The chain is built from TRBV2 and TRBJ1-2; TRBD1 agrees at 8 bases. Germline lookup yields CDR1 SNHLY and CDR2 FYNNEI. Germline trimming cut 4 bases from V and 0 bases from J; bases unmatched to any gene: 4. The CDR3 extends over 15 amino acids. CDR3 region: CASSALTGANYGYTF. The CDR3 coding sequence is TGTGCCAGCAGTGCGTTGACAGGGGCTAACTATGGCTACACCTTC.

The V call is TRBV27, the J call TRBJ2-4, with D maybe TRBD2 (6 bases). Germline V gives CDR1 MNHEY, CDR2 SMNVEV (reference sequence). The CDR3 length is 12 residues. V lost 3 bases and J 9 bases, leaving 9 bases between the germline ends. Here the CDR3 reads CASSFGGGIQYF. The CDR3 DNA is TGTGCCAGCAGTTTCGGGGGAGGCATTCAGTACTTC.

This chain joins TRBV11-3 and TRBJ2-7; weak D call: TRBD1 (6 bases). The CDR3 sequence is 15 residues long. The germline V and J ends were trimmed by 0 bases and 3 bases, with 12 bases remaining between them. Germline assignment: CDR1 SGHNT and CDR2 YENEEA. The CDR3, as DNA: TGTGCCAGCAGCTTAGAGACAGGACCACTCTACGAGCAGTACTTC. Its translation is CASSLETGPLYEQYF.

This chain uses TRBV27 with TRBJ2-3; TRBD2 agrees at 7 bases. The CDR3 is 15 residues long. Germline V gene sequence: CDR1 MNHEY, CDR2 SMNVEV (reference sequence). Trimming took 8 bases from V and 0 from J; bases not matched to a gene: 8. The CDR3 DNA follows: TGTGCCAGCGCGCGGGGGTTCCCTAGCACAGATACGCAGTATTTT. Translation: CASARGFPSTDTQYF.

The rearrangement joins TRBV19 to TRBJ2-3; 7 nucleotides agree with TRBD1. V gave up 4 bases and J gave up 4 bases; unmatched junction bases: 8. This CDR3 is built from 15 residues. CDR1 is LNHDA and CDR2 is SQIVND in the germline V gene (reference sequence). In nucleotides, the CDR3 is TGTGCCAGTAGTACCGAGGGGGCTGGCGCAGATACGCAGTATTTT. Its protein is CASSTEGAGADTQYF.

The count of this clone is one. This chain's CDR3 is CASSLREGRNNEQFF. CDR3 bases: TGTGCCAGCAGCTTACGGGAGGGCCGGAACAATGAGCAGTTCTTC. V usage is TRBV6-2 or TRBV6-3 and J usage is TRBJ2-1; 8 bases map to TRBD2. The CDR3 covers 15 residues. Germline CDR1 is MNHEY and CDR2 is SVGEGT. Trimming took 6 bases from V and 5 from J; bases not matched to a gene: 9.

The chain combines TRBV30 with TRBJ2-3; 8 positions agree with TRBD2. Germline CDR1 GTSNPN, CDR2 SVGIG (reference sequence). The CDR3 runs 15 residues. V lost 0 bases and J lost 4; bases outside the gene matches: 6. This CDR3 is CAWSVLGRGSDTQYF. The CDR3 bases are TGTGCCTGGAGTGTTCTCGGGAGGGGGTCAGATACGCAGTATTTT.

The gene calls are TRBV9 and TRBJ1-4, with no clear D. V was cut by 0 bases and J by 4 bases, with 4 bases left in between. Germline CDR1 reads SGDLS; CDR2 reads YYNGEE. The CDR3 has 13 amino acids. CDR3 residues: CASSVGLNEKLFF. CDR3 sequence (DNA): TGTGCCAGCAGCGTAGGACTTAATGAAAAACTGTTTTTT.

V usage is TRBV5-4 and J usage is TRBJ1-3; a possible D gene is TRBD1 (5 bases). Trimming took off 4 bases at V and 3 bases at J, with 11 bases between the two ends. This CDR3 region has 14 residues. Germline V lookup: CDR1 SGHNT, CDR2 YYREEE (reference sequence). CDR3 nucleotides: TGTGCCAGCAGCGGGAGGGGCAGTGGAAACACCATATATTTT. Amino acid sequence: CASSGRGSGNTIYF.

J is TRBJ2-1 and V is TRBV4-1; TRBD2 matches 12 bases. Germline V lookup: CDR1 MGHRA, CDR2 YSYEKL. Unmatched junction bases numbered 10, after V lost 0 bases and J lost 4 bases. This CDR3 region has 19 residues. The CDR3 protein is CASSQDPRLAGEGYNEQFF. CDR3 nucleotide sequence: TGCGCCAGCAGCCAAGACCCACGACTAGCGGGAGAGGGATACAATGAGCAGTTCTTC.

The V and J genes are TRBV29-1 and TRBJ1-1, with 7 bases matching TRBD1. The V gene end was trimmed by 0 bases and the J gene end by 4 bases; junction bases not matched to a gene: 8. Germline V gives CDR1 SQVTM, CDR2 ANQGSEA. The CDR3 has 15 residues. DNA for the CDR3: TGCAGCGTTGAAGAAAGGGGGCGGTTGGGCACTGAAGCTTTCTTT. This encodes CSVEERGRLGTEAFF. The full variable domain, its missing parts supplied by reference TRBV29-1 and TRBJ1-1, is SAVISQKPSRDICQRGTSLTIQCQVDSQVTMMFWYRQQPGQSLTLIATANQGSEATYESGFVIDKFPISRPNLTFSTLTVSNMSPEDSSIYLCSVEERGRLGTEAFFGQGTRLTVV.

This clone was observed once. The chain joins TRBV10-1 to TRBJ1-2; D is possibly TRBD1 (5 bases). Germline loops: CDR1 WNHNN, CDR2 SYGVQD (reference sequence). This CDR3 contains 17 residues. Trimming stripped 3 bases from V and 7 bases from J, with 24 bases between. In DNA, the CDR3 is TGCGCCAGCAGTGACCGACGGGGACTGCCACTGGCTGGTGGCTACACCTTC. Protein product: CASSDRRGLPLAGGYTF.

The chain links TRBV7-9 to TRBJ1-4; 7 bases line up with TRBD1. Germline assignment: CDR1 SEHNR and CDR2 FQNEAQ (reference sequence). The CDR3 contains 14 residues. V was pared by 1 base and J by 8 bases, with 4 bases of the junction left unmatched. The CDR3, as DNA: TGTGCCAGCAGCTTAGGACAGGGTAACGAAAAACTGTTTTTT. This encodes CASSLGQGNEKLFF.

This chain joins TRBV6-5 and TRBJ2-7; 7 nucleotides line up with TRBD2. CDR3 size: 15 residues. The J segment lost 0 bases and the V segment lost 6 bases, leaving 8 bases of the junction unmatched. Germline V gene sequence: CDR1 MNHEY, CDR2 SVGAGI. The CDR3 DNA is TGTGCCAGCAGAGGAGGGTCTAGCGGCTCCTACGAGCAGTACGTC. Its translation is CASRGGSSGSYEQYV.

The DNA of the CDR3 is TGCGCCAGCAGCTCCCGCGGACAGGAAGCTTTCTTT. Translation gives CASSSRGQEAFF. The genes are TRBV5-1 and TRBJ1-1, with TRBD1 as a possible D gene (6 bases). Germline loops: CDR1 SGHRS, CDR2 YFSETQ. V was shortened by 3 bases and J by 8 bases, with 11 bases between the two germline ends. The CDR3 extends over 12 amino acids.

The rearrangement links TRBV6-6 to TRBJ1-6, with TRBD1 as a possible D gene (6 bases). The V gene lost 0 bases and the J gene lost 8 bases, with 11 bases spanning the gap. Germline-derived CDR1 and CDR2 are MNHNY and SVGAGI (reference sequence). This CDR3 comprises 15 residues. CDR3 DNA: TGTGCCAGCAGTTACTCAAAAGGGGGAGATTCACCCCTCCACTTT. Translation: CASSYSKGGDSPLHF.

This clone was detected once. The CDR3 is CASSQNSAQAATNEKLFF. CDR3 coding DNA: TGCGCCAGCAGCCAAAATTCAGCACAGGCAGCAACTAATGAAAAACTGTTTTTT. The rearrangement uses TRBV4-1 and TRBJ1-4; D possibly corresponds to TRBD1 (5 bases). Germline V CDR1 and CDR2: MGHRA, YSYEKL. V was clipped by 2 bases and J by 0 bases, with 16 bases between them. The CDR3 runs 18 residues.

The V gene is TRBV19, the J gene TRBJ1-1, with a possible D match to TRBD1 (5 bases). Germline V lookup: CDR1 LNHDA, CDR2 SQIVND (reference sequence). The CDR3 consists of 15 residues. Trimming shortened V by 0 bases and J by 4 bases, and 12 bases separated the two germline ends. In DNA form, the CDR3 reads TGTGCCAGTAGTATAGATTGGGGGAGGGGCACTGAAGCTTTCTTT. It yields the protein CASSIDWGRGTEAFF.